One and the same sample provided the 21 T cell receptor beta chains below, sequenced in a study of technical replicates of blood from a few donors. The method was immunoSEQ multiplex PCR; TCRdb's version includes in-frame clones alone and lacks a portion of them. The sample includes tens of thousands of clones, around 90% of them seen just once. Sequencing used T cells isolated from PBMCs. These receptors all come from a human donor in good health.

This rearrangement joins TRBV7-2 to TRBJ2-1; TRBD2 aligns across 8 bases. V trimming: 1 base; J trimming: 4 bases; junction bases outside the gene matches: 3. This CDR3 is built from 15 residues. From germline, CDR1 is SGHTA and CDR2 FQGNSA. Here the CDR3 DNA reads TGTGCCAGCAGCTTAGGTTCTAGCGGGTACAATGAGCAGTTCTTC. This translates into CASSLGSSGYNEQFF.

V usage is TRBV18 and J usage is TRBJ1-1; D remains unclear. The CDR3 length is 15 residues. V was trimmed by 1 base and J by 5 bases, leaving 14 bases between them. CDR1 and CDR2 from the germline V gene are KGHSH and LQKENI. DNA of the CDR3: TGTGCCAGCTCACCACTTAGCGGAGGGTGGACTGAAGCTTTCTTT. The encoded protein is CASSPLSGGWTEAFF.

The rearrangement joins TRBV6-6 to TRBJ2-5; 8 bases fit TRBD2. J lost 5 bases, V lost 6 bases, and 8 bases had no gene match. This CDR3 has 14 residues. Germline CDR1 is MNHNY and CDR2 is SVGAGI (reference sequence). The CDR3 spells CASREERELETQYF. DNA for the CDR3: TGTGCCAGCAGAGAAGAGCGGGAGCTGGAGACCCAGTACTTC.

V and J are TRBV19 and TRBJ2-1; TRBD2 aligns across 11 bases. Germline V gene data show CDR1 as LNHDA and CDR2 as SQIVND (reference sequence). The J segment lost 7 bases and the V segment lost 6 bases, leaving 2 bases of the junction unmatched. The CDR3 is made up of 13 amino acids. The DNA for the CDR3 is TGTGCCAGTAGGACTAGCGGGATAAATGAGCAGTTCTTC. It encodes CASRTSGINEQFF.

The chain couples TRBV19 to TRBJ2-7; 16 nucleotides match TRBD2. Germline V lookup: CDR1 LNHDA, CDR2 SQIVND (reference sequence). V dropped 4 bases and J dropped 3; count of bases not matched to a gene: 9. The CDR3 sequence is 18 residues long. The CDR3 nucleotides read TGTGCCAGTAGTACCGGGACTAGCGGGAGGGTGGCCTTCTACGAGCAGTACTTC. This codes for CASSTGTSGRVAFYEQYF.

The V gene is TRBV7-3, the J gene TRBJ2-2; the match to TRBD1 covers 11 bases. The CDR3 has 14 residues. Germline V gene lookup returns CDR1 SGHTA and CDR2 FQGTGA. Unmatched junction bases numbered 3, after V lost 7 bases and J lost 5 bases. In nucleotides, the CDR3 is TGTGCCAGCAACTGGGACAGGGGGACCGGGGAGCTGTTTTTT. The encoded protein is CASNWDRGTGELFF.

The chain couples TRBV7-8 to TRBJ2-3, with a tentative D call TRBD2 (5 bases). Trimming left V 3 bases short and J 4 bases short, with 8 bases between. CDR3 length: 13 residues. Looked up from germline, CDR1 is SGHVS and CDR2 is FQNEAQ. CDR3 in DNA: TGTGCCAGCAGCTTGAGGGAGTCAGATACGCAGTATTTT. It translates to CASSLRESDTQYF. Full variable domain (outside the CDR3, taken from reference TRBV7-8 and TRBJ2-3): GAGVSQSPRYKVAKRGQDVALRCDPISGHVSLFWYQQALGQGPEFLTYFQNEAQLDKSGLPSDRFFAERPEGSVSTLKIQRTQQEDSAVYLCASSLRESDTQYFGPGTRLTVL.

The chain carries TRBV27 and TRBJ2-7; possible D gene TRBD2, 5 bases. Trimming took off 5 bases at V and 2 bases at J, with 10 bases between the two ends. The CDR3 length is 13 residues. Germline V lookup: CDR1 MNHEY, CDR2 SMNVEV (reference sequence). This CDR3 is CASSHSGTYEQYF. The CDR3 DNA follows: TGTGCCAGCAGTCACTCCGGGACCTACGAGCAGTACTTC.

CDR3 loop: CASSAGRGAGETQYF. The CDR3 DNA reads as TGTGCCAGCAGTGCGGGACGGGGGGCGGGAGAGACCCAGTACTTC. The gene calls are TRBV28 and TRBJ2-5; D is perhaps TRBD2 (7 bases). Germline V lookup: CDR1 MDHEN, CDR2 SYDVKM. The CDR3 consists of 15 residues. The V and J ends lost 5 bases and 4 bases respectively, with 17 bases between them.

The genes are TRBV27 and TRBJ2-7, with TRBD2 as a possible D gene (5 bases). There are 14 residues in the CDR3. Trimming stripped 2 bases from V and 7 bases from J, with 15 bases between. Germline lookup yields CDR1 MNHEY and CDR2 SMNVEV (reference sequence). The CDR3 protein is CASSLGLVSGEQYF. The CDR3 DNA follows: TGTGCCAGCAGTTTAGGGCTAGTTTCGGGAGAGCAGTACTTC.

This chain links TRBV6-6 with TRBJ2-3; TRBD1 matches at 7 bases. The junction had 9 bases not matched to a gene; V was cut back by 5 bases and J by 1 base. Per germline, CDR1 MNHNY and CDR2 SVGAGI (reference sequence). The CDR3 length is 16 residues. CDR3 region: CASSTQGKVGTDTQYF. The CDR3 bases are TGTGCCAGCAGTACACAGGGGAAGGTTGGCACAGATACGCAGTATTTT.

The chain has TRBV27 and TRBJ1-5, with D tentatively TRBD1 (6 bases). Germline V gives CDR1 MNHEY, CDR2 SMNVEV (reference sequence). The CDR3 sequence is 16 residues long. Trimming took 8 bases from V and 0 from J, leaving 17 bases between them. The CDR3 is CASGFRRGGSNQPQHF. The CDR3 DNA is TGTGCCAGCGGGTTCCGGAGAGGGGGTAGCAATCAGCCCCAGCATTTT.

The CDR3 spells CASSATGLRAGELFF. The CDR3 DNA is TGTGCCAGCAGCGCTACAGGGCTTCGCGCCGGGGAGCTGTTTTTT. The chain carries TRBV7-3 and TRBJ2-2; D perhaps matches TRBD1 (6 bases). This CDR3 spans 15 amino acids. V was cut by 5 bases and J by 6 bases, with 16 bases left in between. From germline, CDR1 is SGHTA and CDR2 FQGTGA.

The chain links TRBV27 to TRBJ2-1; 10 bases agree with TRBD2. The CDR3 contains 15 residues. Per the germline V gene, CDR1 is MNHEY and CDR2 is SMNVEV (reference sequence). V lost 5 bases, J lost 2 bases, and 3 bases stayed unmatched. CDR3 in amino acids: CASSPGTSAYNEQFF. CDR3 sequence (DNA): TGTGCCAGCAGTCCGGGGACTAGCGCCTACAATGAGCAGTTCTTC.

The gene calls are TRBV10-3 and TRBJ2-7; 7 bases are shared with TRBD1. Germline V gene sequence: CDR1 ENHRY, CDR2 SYGVKD. V shed 6 bases, J shed 0 bases, and the junction held 5 bases outside the gene matches. CDR3 length equals 14 residues. DNA of the CDR3: TGTGCCATCAGCCCCGGGACAGCCTCCTACGAGCAGTACTTC. Its protein is CAISPGTASYEQYF.

As to this clone: One junction end disagrees with the germline gene, perhaps due to a read error. The chain employs TRBV25-1 and TRBJ2-7, with TRBD2 matching over 8 bases. Germline-derived CDR1 and CDR2 are MGHDK and SYGVNS. This CDR3 is built from 15 residues. The CDR3 nucleotides read TGTGCCAGCAGCGAATATAACAGCGGGGGATACGAGCAGTACTTC. Encoded protein: CASSEYNSGGYEQYF.

The gene calls are TRBV4-1 and TRBJ2-5; no clear D gene. There are 12 residues in the CDR3. The ends were cut back, 3 bases at V and 4 bases at J, with 6 bases in the middle. The V gene's germline CDR1 is MGHRA and CDR2 YSYEKL. As DNA, the CDR3 is TGCGCCAGCAGCCACCCCCTAGAGACCCAGTACTTC. Its protein product is CASSHPLETQYF.

V and J are TRBV7-3 and TRBJ2-5, with 9 bases aligning to TRBD1. Germline values: CDR1 SGHTA, CDR2 FQGTGA. The junction had 11 bases not matched to a gene; V was cut back by 5 bases and J by 10 bases. The CDR3 totals 14 residues. In nucleotides, the CDR3 is TGTGCCAGCAGCATTACTGGACAGGGGAAGATCCAGTACTTC. Encoded protein: CASSITGQGKIQYF. Together with reference TRBV7-3 and TRBJ2-5, the CDR3 gives the full variable domain: GAGVSQTPSNKVTEKGKYVELRCDPISGHTALYWYRQSLGQGPEFLIYFQGTGAADDSGLPNDRFFAVRPEGSVSTLKIQRTERGDSAVYLCASSITGQGKIQYFGPGTRLLVL.

V gene TRBV7-6 combines with J gene TRBJ2-6; TRBD1 agrees at 8 bases. V lost 5 bases, J lost 2 bases, and 5 bases stayed unmatched. The CDR3 spans 16 residues. Germline V CDR1 and CDR2: SGHVS, FNYEAQ. The CDR3 reads CASSQDRATGANVLTF. The CDR3 nucleotides are TGTGCCAGCAGCCAGGACAGGGCAACTGGGGCCAACGTCCTGACTTTC.

The CDR3: CASSVDPAGNQETQYF. DNA for the CDR3: TGTGCCAGCAGCGTAGATCCAGCGGGAAACCAAGAGACCCAGTACTTC. The rearrangement links TRBV9 to TRBJ2-5, with 7 bases identical to TRBD2. This CDR3 has 16 amino acids. V was clipped by 0 bases and J by 0 bases; unmatched bases: 5. In germline, CDR1 is SGDLS, CDR2 YYNGEE. The variable domain in full, completed from reference TRBV9 and TRBJ2-5, reads DSGVTQTPKHLITATGQRVTLRCSPRSGDLSVYWYQQSLDQGLQFLIQYYNGEERAKGNILERFSAQQFPDLHSELNLSSLELGDSALYFCASSVDPAGNQETQYFGPGTRLLVL.

The CDR3 DNA sequence: TGTGCCAGCAGTGATGCAATACAGGGGGCAGGTGAAAAACTGTTTTTT. It is translated as CASSDAIQGAGEKLFF. V is TRBV6-1 and J is TRBJ1-4, with 9 bases that match TRBD1. The CDR3 contains 16 residues. Trimming removed 3 bases from V and 7 bases from J; junction bases left unmatched: 9. Germline V gene lookup returns CDR1 MNHNS and CDR2 SASEGT.